The rows below give T cell receptor beta chains drawn from one sample of a study of T cells in Graves' hyperthyroidism and ophthalmopathy. TCRdb analysed the multiplex PCR reads with MiXCR anew, one entry per CDR3 protein. This table has hundreds of thousands of distinct CDR3 sequences, about 15% appearing once. Sequencing was done on a sample of blood. These receptors originate from a woman aged 18-35 years with Graves' ophthalmopathy. CDR3s include the opening cysteine and the closing phenylalanine or tryptophan. Fields, in order: clone size, D gene, V gene, J gene, CDR3 protein, CDR3 DNA. D genes are given only for firm matches. The listing skips clone size in some rows; elsewhere it reads once, few, many or a size class.

many	TRBD1	TRBV9	TRBJ1-4	CASSSDPGTDNEKLFF	TGTGCCAGCAGCTCCGACCCAGGGACAGATAATGAAAAACTGTTTTTT
many	TRBD1	TRBV18	TRBJ2-7	CASSPGQGSYEQYF	TGTGCCAGCTCACCGGGACAGGGGTCCTACGAGCAGTACTTC
.	.	TRBV29-1	TRBJ2-3	CSVDYIATSTDTQYF	TGCAGCGTTGATTATATAGCCACTAGCACAGATACGCAGTATTTT
many	TRBD2	TRBV11-2	TRBJ2-5	CASSLASGPVPYF	TGTGCCAGCAGCTTAGCTAGCGGGCCCGTTCCGTACTTC
many	.	TRBV24-1	TRBJ2-1	CATSDSGYEQFF	TGTGCCACCAGCGATTCGGGCTATGAGCAGTTCTTC
many	.	TRBV28	TRBJ1-2	CASSSPSVTGLYGYTF	TGTGCCAGCAGTTCTCCATCCGTAACAGGGCTGTATGGCTACACCTTC
many	.	TRBV11-3	TRBJ1-1	CASTPLDGNTEAFF	TGTGCCAGCACCCCTCTAGACGGTAACACTGAAGCTTTCTTT
many	.	TRBV10-3	TRBJ2-1	CAISETGSYNEQFF	TGTGCCATCAGCGAGACTGGCTCCTACAATGAGCAGTTCTTC
many	.	TRBV12-3/TRBV12-4	TRBJ2-7	CASSLRSYEQYF	TGTGCCAGCAGTTTACGCTCCTACGAGCAGTACTTC
many	.	TRBV29-1	TRBJ2-5	CSVDGGMGSEETQYF	TGCAGCGTTGACGGGGGTATGGGGTCCGAAGAGACCCAGTACTTC
.	.	TRBV19	TRBJ2-1	CAIKEGLGEQFF	TGTGCCATTAAGGAGGGTTTAGGTGAGCAGTTCTTC
many	.	TRBV6-2/TRBV6-3	TRBJ2-7	CASSLTDHNYEQYF	TGTGCCAGCAGTTTGACAGATCATAACTACGAGCAGTACTTC
.	TRBD1	TRBV7-9	TRBJ1-4	CASSPGQINEKLFF	TGTGCCAGCAGTCCGGGACAGATTAATGAAAAACTGTTTTTT
many	.	TRBV4-2	TRBJ2-3	CASSQGPLGTDTQYF	TGTGCCAGCAGCCAAGGACCTCTTGGGACAGATACGCAGTATTTT
many	TRBD2	TRBV24-1	TRBJ2-7	CATSDPSGGTYEQYF	TGTGCCACCAGTGACCCGTCCGGGGGGACCTACGAGCAGTACTTC
many	.	TRBV20-1	TRBJ2-3	CSAKLPEADTQYF	TGCAGTGCTAAACTACCTGAGGCAGATACGCAGTATTTT
.	.	TRBV20-1	TRBJ2-5	CSARDKTAYQETQYF	TGCAGTGCTAGAGATAAGACAGCGTACCAAGAGACCCAGTACTTC